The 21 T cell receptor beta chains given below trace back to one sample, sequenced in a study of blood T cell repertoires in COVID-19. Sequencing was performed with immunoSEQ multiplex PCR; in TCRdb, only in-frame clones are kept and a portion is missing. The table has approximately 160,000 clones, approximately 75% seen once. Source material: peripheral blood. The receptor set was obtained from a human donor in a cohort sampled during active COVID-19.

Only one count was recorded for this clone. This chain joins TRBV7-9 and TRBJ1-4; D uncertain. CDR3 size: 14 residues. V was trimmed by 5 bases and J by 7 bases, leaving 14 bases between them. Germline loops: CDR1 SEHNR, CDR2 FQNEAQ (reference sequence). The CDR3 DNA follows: TGTGCCAGCAGCCTGGTTTTGGCAGGTGAAAAACTGTTTTTT. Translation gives CASSLVLAGEKLFF.

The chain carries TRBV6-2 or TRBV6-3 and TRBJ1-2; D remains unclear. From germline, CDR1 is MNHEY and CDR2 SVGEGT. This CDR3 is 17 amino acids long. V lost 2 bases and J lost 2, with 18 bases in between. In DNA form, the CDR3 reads TGTGCCAGCAGTTACCCTAGAAACAAACCTACGAACTATGGCTACACCTTC. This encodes CASSYPRNKPTNYGYTF.

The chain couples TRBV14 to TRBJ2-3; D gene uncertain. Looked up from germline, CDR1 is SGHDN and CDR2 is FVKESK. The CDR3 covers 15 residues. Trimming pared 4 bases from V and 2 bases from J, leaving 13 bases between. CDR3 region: CASSRQGAYTDTQYF. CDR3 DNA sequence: TGTGCCAGCAGCCGTCAAGGAGCCTACACAGATACGCAGTATTTT.

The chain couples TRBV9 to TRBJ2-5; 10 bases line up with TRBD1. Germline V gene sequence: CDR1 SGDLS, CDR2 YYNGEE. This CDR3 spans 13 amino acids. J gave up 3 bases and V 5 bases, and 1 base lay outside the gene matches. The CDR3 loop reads CASSGTGEETQYF. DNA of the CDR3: TGTGCCAGCAGTGGGACAGGGGAAGAGACCCAGTACTTC.

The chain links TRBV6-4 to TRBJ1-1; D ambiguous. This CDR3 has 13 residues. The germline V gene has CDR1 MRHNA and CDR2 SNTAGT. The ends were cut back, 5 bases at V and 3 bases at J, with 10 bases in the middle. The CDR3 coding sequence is TGTGCCAGCAGTTTGGAGAGAGACACTGAAGCTTTCTTT. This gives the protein CASSLERDTEAFF.

The CDR3 reads CATSDGGSPGYTF. In nucleotides, the CDR3 is TGTGCCACCAGTGACGGGGGGTCTCCGGGCTACACCTTC. The chain joins TRBV15 to TRBJ1-2, with D tentatively TRBD1 (5 bases). The CDR3 sequence is 13 residues long. From germline, CDR1 is LNHNV and CDR2 YYDKDF (reference sequence). Trimming took 6 bases from V and 8 from J, leaving 16 bases between them.

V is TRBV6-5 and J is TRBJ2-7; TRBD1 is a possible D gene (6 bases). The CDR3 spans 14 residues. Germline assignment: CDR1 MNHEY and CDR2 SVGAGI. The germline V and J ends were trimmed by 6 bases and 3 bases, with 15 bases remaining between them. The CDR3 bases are TGTGCCAGCAGGGTAACAGACAGGTACTACGAGCAGTACTTC. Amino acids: CASRVTDRYYEQYF.

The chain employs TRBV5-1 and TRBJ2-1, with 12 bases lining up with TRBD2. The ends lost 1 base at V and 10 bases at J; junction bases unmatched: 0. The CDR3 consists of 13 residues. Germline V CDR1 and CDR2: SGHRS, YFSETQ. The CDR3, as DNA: TGCGCCAGCAGCTTGACTAGCGGGGGGGAGCAGTTCTTC. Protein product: CASSLTSGGEQFF.

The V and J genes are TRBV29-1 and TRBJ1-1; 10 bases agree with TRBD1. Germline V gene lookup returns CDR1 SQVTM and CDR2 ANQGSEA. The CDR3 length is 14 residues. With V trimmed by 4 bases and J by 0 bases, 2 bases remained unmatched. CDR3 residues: CSVGGQGLNTEAFF. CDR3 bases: TGCAGCGTTGGGGGACAGGGGTTGAACACTGAAGCTTTCTTT. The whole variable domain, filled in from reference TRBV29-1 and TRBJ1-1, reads SAVISQKPSRDICQRGTSLTIQCQVDSQVTMMFWYRQQPGQSLTLIATANQGSEATYESGFVIDKFPISRPNLTFSTLTVSNMSPEDSSIYLCSVGGQGLNTEAFFGQGTRLTVV.

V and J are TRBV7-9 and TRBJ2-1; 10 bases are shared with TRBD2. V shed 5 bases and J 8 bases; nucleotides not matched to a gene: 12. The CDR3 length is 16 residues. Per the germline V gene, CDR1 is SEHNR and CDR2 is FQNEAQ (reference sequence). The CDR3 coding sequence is TGTGCCAGCAGCCATCGGGCCAGCGGGAGGGATGATGAGCAGTTCTTC. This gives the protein CASSHRASGRDDEQFF. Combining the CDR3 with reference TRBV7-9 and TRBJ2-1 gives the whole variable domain DTGVSQNPRHKITKRGQNVTFRCDPISEHNRLYWYRQTLGQGPEFLTYFQNEAQLEKSRLLSDRFSAERPKGSFSTLEIQRTEQGDSAMYLCASSHRASGRDDEQFFGPGTRLTVL.

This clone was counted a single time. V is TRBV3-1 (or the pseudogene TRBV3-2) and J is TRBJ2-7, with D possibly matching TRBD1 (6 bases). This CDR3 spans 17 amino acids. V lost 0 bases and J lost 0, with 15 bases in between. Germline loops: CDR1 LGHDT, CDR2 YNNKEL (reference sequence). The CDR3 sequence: CASSQEITGNPSYEQYF. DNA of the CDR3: TGTGCCAGCAGCCAAGAAATAACAGGGAACCCCTCCTACGAGCAGTACTTC.

This chain's CDR3 is CASSPPRDNYEQYF. The CDR3 bases are TGTGCCAGCAGTCCCCCCCGGGACAACTACGAGCAGTACTTC. The rearrangement links TRBV6-6 to TRBJ2-7, with D possibly being TRBD1 (6 bases). In germline, CDR1 is MNHNY, CDR2 SVGAGI (reference sequence). Deletions cut 5 bases from V and 3 bases from J, with 14 bases between. CDR3 length: 14 residues.

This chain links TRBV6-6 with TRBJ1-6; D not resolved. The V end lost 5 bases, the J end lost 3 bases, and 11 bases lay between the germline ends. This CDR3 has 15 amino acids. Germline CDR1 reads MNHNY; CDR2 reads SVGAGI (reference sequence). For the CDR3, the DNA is TGTGCCAGCAGTACAGATTATTTCTATAATTCACCCCTCCACTTT. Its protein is CASSTDYFYNSPLHF.

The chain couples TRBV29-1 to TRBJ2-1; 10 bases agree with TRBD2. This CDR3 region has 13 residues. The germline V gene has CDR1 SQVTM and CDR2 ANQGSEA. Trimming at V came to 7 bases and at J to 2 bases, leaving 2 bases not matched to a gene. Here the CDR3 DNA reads TGCAGCGAAACTAGCGGGGCCTACAATGAGCAGTTCTTC. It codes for CSETSGAYNEQFF.

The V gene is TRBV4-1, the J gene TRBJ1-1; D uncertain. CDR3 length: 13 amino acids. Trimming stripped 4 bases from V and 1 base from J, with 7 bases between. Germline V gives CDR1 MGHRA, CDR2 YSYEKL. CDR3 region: CASSLTQNTEAFF. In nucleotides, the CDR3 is TGCGCCAGCAGCCTGACTCAGAACACTGAAGCTTTCTTT.

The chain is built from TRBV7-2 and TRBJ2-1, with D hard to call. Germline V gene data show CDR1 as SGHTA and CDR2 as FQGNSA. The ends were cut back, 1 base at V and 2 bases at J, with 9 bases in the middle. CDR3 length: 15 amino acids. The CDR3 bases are TGTGCCAGCAGCTTAGAGCCGCGGCCCTACAATGAGCAGTTCTTC. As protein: CASSLEPRPYNEQFF.

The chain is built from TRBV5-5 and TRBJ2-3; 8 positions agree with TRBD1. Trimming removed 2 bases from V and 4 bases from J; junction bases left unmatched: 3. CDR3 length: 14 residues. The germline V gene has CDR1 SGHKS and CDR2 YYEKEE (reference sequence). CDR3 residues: CASSFRGLADTQYF. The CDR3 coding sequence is TGTGCCAGCAGCTTCAGGGGGCTAGCAGATACGCAGTATTTT.

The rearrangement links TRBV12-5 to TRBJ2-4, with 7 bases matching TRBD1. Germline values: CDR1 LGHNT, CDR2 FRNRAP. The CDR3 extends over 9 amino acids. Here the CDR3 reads CDAGGIQYF. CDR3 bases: TGTGACGCAGGGGGCATTCAGTACTTC.

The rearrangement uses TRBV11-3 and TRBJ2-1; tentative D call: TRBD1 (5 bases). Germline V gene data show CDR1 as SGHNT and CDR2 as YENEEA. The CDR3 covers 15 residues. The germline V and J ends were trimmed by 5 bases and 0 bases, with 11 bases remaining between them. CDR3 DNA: TGTGCCAGCAGCCTGACAGCTTCCTCCTACAATGAGCAGTTCTTC. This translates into CASSLTASSYNEQFF.

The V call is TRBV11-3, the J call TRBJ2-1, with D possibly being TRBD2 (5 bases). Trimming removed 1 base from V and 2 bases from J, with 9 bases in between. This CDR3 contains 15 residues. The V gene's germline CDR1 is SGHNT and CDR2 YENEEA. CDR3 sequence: CASSLVSTTYNEQFF. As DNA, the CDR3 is TGTGCCAGCAGCTTAGTCTCGACTACCTACAATGAGCAGTTCTTC.

CDR3 loop: CASSLEVPEDEKLFF. The CDR3 bases are TGCGCCAGCAGCCTTGAAGTCCCAGAGGATGAAAAACTGTTTTTT. The chain uses TRBV5-1 and TRBJ1-4; no clear D gene. The V gene's germline CDR1 is SGHRS and CDR2 YFSETQ. CDR3 length equals 15 residues. Trimming took 4 bases from V and 6 from J, leaving 16 bases between them.